This record concerns one TCR beta chain sequence. The data were obtained in a study of blood T cell repertoires in COVID-19. Study in general: The study drew acute and convalescent COVID-19 samples from the United States, Italy and Spain. In each case, the material was cDNA or gDNA derived from T cells, B-cell-depleted T cells, or PBMCs.

Original processing methods: Researchers report that nucleated cell counts were estimated from reference gene primer amplification. Libraries were prepared by immunoSEQ multiplex PCR; TCRdb keeps only in-frame clonotypes and omits some of them. D and trimming come from the DNA, and the V and J calls and clone size come from that table. The table has approximately 74,000 clones, roughly 88% seen once. The CDR3 covers 15 residues. The germline V gene has CDR1 LGHDT and CDR2 YNNKEL (reference sequence). Unmatched junction bases numbered 3, after V lost 4 bases and J lost 0 bases. The sample was peripheral blood. This chain uses TRBV3-1 (or the pseudogene TRBV3-2) with TRBJ2-3; TRBD2 aligns across 8 bases. This clonotype originated in a man older than 75 with active or convalescent COVID-19. As DNA, the CDR3 is TGTGCCAGCAGCCTTAGCGGGGTTAGCACAGATACGCAGTATTTT. Residues: CASSLSGVSTDTQYF.